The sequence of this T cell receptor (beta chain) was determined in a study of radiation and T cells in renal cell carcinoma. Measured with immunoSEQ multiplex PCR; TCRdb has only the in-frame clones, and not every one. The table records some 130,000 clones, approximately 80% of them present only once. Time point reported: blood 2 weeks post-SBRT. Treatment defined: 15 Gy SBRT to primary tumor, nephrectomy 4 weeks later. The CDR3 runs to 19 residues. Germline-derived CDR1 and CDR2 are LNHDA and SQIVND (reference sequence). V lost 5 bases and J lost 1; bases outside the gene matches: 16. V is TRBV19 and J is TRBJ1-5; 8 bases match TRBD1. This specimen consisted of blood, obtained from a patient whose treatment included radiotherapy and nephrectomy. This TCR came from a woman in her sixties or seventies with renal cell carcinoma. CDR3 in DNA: TGTGCCAGTAGTGACAGGGGCGGGGTCGGAGTCGGGAGCAATCAGCCCCAGCATTTT. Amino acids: CASSDRGGVGVGSNQPQHF.